The subject of this entry is one T cell receptor beta chain. Its cognate antigen is unknown. CDR3 size: 15 residues. V lost 0 bases and J 4 bases, leaving 11 bases between the germline ends. Germline assignment: CDR1 SGDLS and CDR2 YYNGEE. Assay: immunoSEQ multiplex PCR; the TCRdb copy retains only in-frame clones and omits some. The repertoire consists of some 79,000 clones, with 80% to 95% occurring once and the leading ten covering 0.44%. The entry originates in a study of OX40 agonist ivuxolimab in advanced cancers. In the study overall: Having had anti-PD-1, anti-PD-L1 or anti-CTLA-4 therapy before was allowed, and over 35% had some. The study, taken as a whole, reports: Fewer expanded clones were found on average in CD4+ than in CD8+ T cells. Clones of CD4+ and CD8+ blood T cells grew by week 6 at doses of 0.1 to 3.0 mg/kg.

Sequenced material: CD4+ or CD8+ T cells sorted from blood, taken in a trial of the OX40 agonist ivuxolimab. The receptor was isolated from an adult with an advanced solid tumor such as melanoma, head and neck, liver or kidney cancer. V and J are TRBV9 and TRBJ2-1, with a weak D call TRBD2 (5 bases). CDR3 protein: CASSVDGNSYNEQFF. CDR3 DNA sequence: TGTGCCAGCAGCGTAGACGGGAATTCGTACAATGAGCAGTTCTTC.